The T cell receptor (beta chain) described here comes from a study of blood T cell repertoires in COVID-19. Study as a whole: PBMCs, B-cell-depleted T cells, or T cells provided the cDNA or gDNA that made up the material.

Germline values: CDR1 SGDLS, CDR2 YYNGEE. Trimming shortened V by 0 bases and J by 5 bases, and 11 bases separated the two germline ends. The CDR3 spans 14 residues. Produced via immunoSEQ multiplex PCR; TCRdb's table is partial and in-frame only. The table has 55,000 to 70,000 clones, approximately 91% seen once. The specimen was peripheral blood. The sequence derives from a woman between 50 and 59 years old with active or convalescent COVID-19. The chain couples TRBV9 to TRBJ1-1, with D uncertain. The CDR3 loop is CASSVGAGRTEAFF. CDR3 DNA: TGTGCCAGCAGCGTAGGGGCCGGCAGGACTGAAGCTTTCTTT.